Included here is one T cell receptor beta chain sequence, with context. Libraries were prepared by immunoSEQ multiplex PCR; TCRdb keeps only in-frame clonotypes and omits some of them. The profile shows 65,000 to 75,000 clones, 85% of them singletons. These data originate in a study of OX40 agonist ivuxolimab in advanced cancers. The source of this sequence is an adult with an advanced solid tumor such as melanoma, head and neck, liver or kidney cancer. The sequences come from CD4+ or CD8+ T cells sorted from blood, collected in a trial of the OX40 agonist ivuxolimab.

Here the CDR3 DNA reads TGCGCCAGCAGTACTAGACCGGGACAGTCCTACGAGCAGTACTTC. Translated, it gives CASSTRPGQSYEQYF. This rearrangement joins TRBV10-2 to TRBJ2-7, with 7 bases fitting TRBD1. The germline V gene has CDR1 WSHSY and CDR2 SAAADI. With V trimmed by 5 bases and J by 1 base, 8 bases remained unmatched. This CDR3 has 15 amino acids.